This T cell receptor beta chain derives from a study of vaccination and CD4 T cells after COVID-19. Treatment described: roughly ten-day PBMC culture with coronavirus spike peptide pools or control peptides (ViraFEST assay). Before the COVID-19 pandemic (2011-2018), CD4+ T cells were obtained from the unexposed donor. CD4+ T cells were isolated by negative selection after more than 8 days of culture. This CDR3 is 17 amino acids long. V shed 0 bases, J shed 4 bases, and the junction held 10 bases outside the gene matches. Germline V gives CDR1 LNHNV, CDR2 YYDKDF (reference sequence). Note on this clonotype: Its cognate antigen is unknown.

Cultured CD4+ T-cell DNA underwent Oncomine TCR Beta short-read sequencing. TCRdb passed the PCR reads through MiXCR, listing each CDR3 protein once. The sample includes over 6,000 distinct CDR3 sequences, over 70% of them seen just once. The sample taken for sequencing was CD4+ T cells from blood, cultured in vitro. This chain uses TRBV15 with TRBJ1-1; 8 positions match TRBD1. This TCR came from a human donor in good health. The CDR3 region is CATSRERAGGRFTEAFF. The CDR3 DNA follows: TGTGCCACCAGCAGAGAAAGGGCAGGGGGCCGTTTCACTGAAGCTTTCTTT.